This TCR beta chain was retrieved from a study of identical twins. Study-level findings and limits: Zero-insertion analyses could be partly confounded by invariant MAIT and iNKT cells. For cord blood, abundant beta clonotypes had fewer insertions, unlike memory repertoires, which showed none.

All donors were healthy Caucasians. The CDR3 covers 14 residues. The ends were cut back, 1 base at V and 4 bases at J, with 8 bases in the middle. Germline V gives CDR1 SGHVS, CDR2 FQNEAQ. The cDNA had a unique molecular identifier and a template-switch universal primer site. TCRdb re-called the 5' RACE reads with MiXCR, one entry per CDR3 protein. The sample has 640,000 or so distinct CDR3 sequences, around 5.7% seen once; the top ten hold about 1.8%. There are a few counts of this clonotype. Its cognate antigen is unknown. The receptor was derived from a man aged 18 to 35 in good health. The sequenced sample was naive T cells sorted from blood. The V gene is TRBV7-8, the J gene TRBJ1-3; no clear D gene. In DNA form, the CDR3 reads TGTGCCAGCAGCTTAGTGCCCGGGGGAAACACCATATATTTT. Translating gives CASSLVPGGNTIYF.